One and the same sample provided the 9 T cell receptor beta chains below, sequenced in a study of CD4+ T cells in melanoma. Generated by immunoSEQ multiplex PCR, the TCRdb table keeps only in-frame clones and is missing some. The sample consists of roughly 140,000 clones, about 93% of them appearing once. The receptors originated from a human donor with melanoma.

A remark on this clone: Different DNA sequences within this sample yield the same CDR3. DNA for the CDR3: TGTGCCAGCAGCCTGTTTGCAGAGACTTTCTTT. Protein: CASSLFAETFF. The J gene is TRBJ1-1, the V gene TRBV5-4, with D unclear. The CDR3 spans 11 residues. V was clipped by 4 bases and J by 12 bases, with 13 bases between them. The germline V gene encodes CDR1 SGHNT and CDR2 YYREEE (reference sequence). The complete variable domain, with remaining parts taken from reference TRBV5-4 and TRBJ1-1, reads ETGVTQSPTHLIKTRGQQVTLRCSSQSGHNTVSWYQQALGQGPQFIFQYYREEENGRGNFPPRFSGLQFPNYSSELNVNALELDDSALYLCASSLFAETFFGQGTRLTVV.

This clone was seen a few times. The chain carries TRBV6-1 and TRBJ1-4; weak D call: TRBD1 (6 bases). Trimming pared 6 bases from V and 5 bases from J, leaving 13 bases between. Germline CDR1 and CDR2: MNHNS and SASEGT. This CDR3 region has 14 residues. CDR3 residues: CASRTGGPNEKLFF. CDR3 sequence (DNA): TGTGCCAGCAGGACCGGGGGCCCCAATGAAAAACTGTTTTTT.

The rearrangement joins TRBV5-1 to TRBJ2-1, with D tentatively TRBD2 (5 bases). Per the germline V gene, CDR1 is SGHRS and CDR2 is YFSETQ. The CDR3 runs 15 residues. V lost 5 bases, J lost 4 bases, and 16 bases lay in between. The chain's CDR3 is CASRQRGLSYNEQFF. The CDR3, as DNA: TGCGCCAGCAGACAACGAGGGTTGAGTTACAATGAGCAGTTCTTC.

This clone was seen a single time. The J gene is TRBJ1-2, the V gene TRBV5-6; D is uncertain. V dropped 2 bases and J dropped 4 bases, with 12 bases sitting between them. There are 14 residues in the CDR3. Germline-derived CDR1 and CDR2 are SGHDT and YYEEEE. CDR3 sequence: CASSLGRTGYGYTF. DNA of the CDR3: TGTGCCAGCAGCTTAGGACGGACTGGCTATGGCTACACCTTC. The entire variable domain, with the rest obtained from reference TRBV5-6 and TRBJ1-2, is as follows: DAGVTQSPTHLIKTRGQQVTLRCSPKSGHDTVSWYQQALGQGPQFIFQYYEEEERQRGNFPDRFSGHQFPNYSSELNVNALLLGDSALYLCASSLGRTGYGYTFGSGTRLTVV.

This CDR3 is CASSPRRGSGIQYF. The CDR3 DNA is TGTGCCAGCTCACCACGTCGAGGGTCAGGCATTCAGTACTTC. V and J are TRBV18 and TRBJ2-4; D is perhaps TRBD2 (5 bases). The germline gives CDR1 KGHSH, CDR2 LQKENI. The V gene lost 1 base and the J gene lost 9 bases, with 13 bases spanning the gap. The CDR3 has 14 residues. The variable domain in full, with the rest retrieved from reference TRBV18 and TRBJ2-4, is NAGVMQNPRHLVRRRGQEARLRCSPMKGHSHVYWYRQLPEEGLKFMVYLQKENIIDESGMPKERFSAEFPKEGPSILRIQQVVRGDSAAYFCASSPRRGSGIQYFGAGTRLSVL.

The gene calls are TRBV7-3 and TRBJ2-3; D unclear. Germline CDR1 and CDR2: SGHTA and FQGTGA. This CDR3 is 14 amino acids long. The germline V and J ends were trimmed by 2 bases and 4 bases, with 10 bases remaining between them. CDR3 coding DNA: TGTGCCAGCAGCTTAGGGCCTCGGGCAGATACGCAGTATTTT. Translated, it gives CASSLGPRADTQYF.

The V and J genes are TRBV5-1 and TRBJ1-2, with D maybe TRBD1 (6 bases). Trimming took 0 bases from V and 5 from J, leaving 20 bases between them. The germline CDR1 and CDR2 sequences are SGHRS and YFSETQ. This CDR3 region has 17 residues. DNA for the CDR3: TGCGCCAGCAGCTTGGCCCGGGGAAGGGACATAACGTATGGCTACACCTTC. Its translation: CASSLARGRDITYGYTF.

In its sample, this clone was seen once. This chain connects TRBV7-8 to TRBJ1-2; D is unclear. The ends were cut back, 2 bases at V and 2 bases at J, with 12 bases in the middle. CDR3 length: 15 amino acids. In germline, CDR1 is SGHVS, CDR2 FQNEAQ. The DNA of the CDR3 is TGTGCCAGCAGCTTACGAGAAGGGCTCAACTATGGCTACACCTTC. It codes for CASSLREGLNYGYTF. The complete variable domain, with remaining parts taken from reference TRBV7-8 and TRBJ1-2, reads GAGVSQSPRYKVAKRGQDVALRCDPISGHVSLFWYQQALGQGPEFLTYFQNEAQLDKSGLPSDRFFAERPEGSVSTLKIQRTQQEDSAVYLCASSLREGLNYGYTFGSGTRLTVV.

This clone appeared a single time. The chain uses TRBV18 and TRBJ1-1; D uncertain. This CDR3 is 15 amino acids long. V lost 0 bases and J 7 bases, leaving 15 bases between the germline ends. From germline, CDR1 is KGHSH and CDR2 LQKENI. The CDR3 is CASSPPVSYKDEAFF. CDR3 sequence (DNA): TGTGCCAGCTCACCACCGGTGTCGTACAAAGATGAAGCTTTCTTT.